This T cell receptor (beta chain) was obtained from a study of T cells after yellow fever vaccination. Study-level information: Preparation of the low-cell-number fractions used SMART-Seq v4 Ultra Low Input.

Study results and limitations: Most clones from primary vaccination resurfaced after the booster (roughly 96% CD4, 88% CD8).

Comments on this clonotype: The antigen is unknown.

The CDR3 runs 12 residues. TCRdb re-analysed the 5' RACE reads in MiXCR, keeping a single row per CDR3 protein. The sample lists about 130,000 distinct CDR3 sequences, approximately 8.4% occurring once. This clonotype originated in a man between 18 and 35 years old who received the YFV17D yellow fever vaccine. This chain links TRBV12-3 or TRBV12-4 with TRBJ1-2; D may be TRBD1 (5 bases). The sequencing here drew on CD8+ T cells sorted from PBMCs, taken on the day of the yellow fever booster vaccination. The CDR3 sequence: CAVNLGAEGYTF. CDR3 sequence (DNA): TGTGCTGTCAATTTAGGGGCGGAAGGCTACACCTTC.